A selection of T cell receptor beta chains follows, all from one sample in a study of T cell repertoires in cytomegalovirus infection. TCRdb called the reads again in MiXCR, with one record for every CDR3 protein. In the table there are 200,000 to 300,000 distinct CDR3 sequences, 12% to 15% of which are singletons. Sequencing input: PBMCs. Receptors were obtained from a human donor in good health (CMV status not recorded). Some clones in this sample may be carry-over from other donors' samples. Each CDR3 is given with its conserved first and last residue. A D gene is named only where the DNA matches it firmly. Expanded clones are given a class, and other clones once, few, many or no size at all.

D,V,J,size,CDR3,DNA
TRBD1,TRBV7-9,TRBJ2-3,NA,CASTLVLRRQGAPDTQYF,TGTGCCAGCACCTTGGTTCTTCGGCGGCAGGGGGCCCCAGATACGCAGTATTTT
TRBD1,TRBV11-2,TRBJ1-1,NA,CASSPRDRGGYTEAFF,TGTGCCAGCAGCCCCCGGGACAGGGGTGGTTACACTGAAGCTTTCTTT
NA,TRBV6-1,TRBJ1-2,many,CASINPSGRSGYTF,TGTGCCAGCATCAACCCGTCCGGACGGAGCGGCTACACCTTC
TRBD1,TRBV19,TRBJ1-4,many,CASSQDRGTTNEKLFF,TGTGCCAGTAGTCAAGACAGGGGAACAACTAATGAAAAACTGTTTTTT
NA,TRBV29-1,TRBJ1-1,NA,CSVVTGNTEAFF,TGCAGCGTTGTCACGGGGAACACTGAAGCTTTCTTT
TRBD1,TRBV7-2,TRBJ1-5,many,CASSLGGQGLKPQHF,TGTGCCAGCAGCTTAGGGGGACAGGGGCTAAAGCCCCAGCATTTT
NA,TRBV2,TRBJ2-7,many,CASRLRRLSYEQYF,TGTGCCAGCAGGCTACGGCGACTATCCTACGAGCAGTACTTC
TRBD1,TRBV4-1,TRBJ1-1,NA,CASSQETGRGARTEAFF,TGCGCCAGCAGCCAAGAAACTGGCAGGGGGGCGAGGACTGAAGCTTTCTTT
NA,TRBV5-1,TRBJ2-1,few,CASSLVMDDGEQFF,TGCGCCAGCAGCTTGGTTATGGATGACGGTGAGCAGTTCTTC
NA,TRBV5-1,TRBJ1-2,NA,CASSYLPGQIPGYTF,TGCGCCAGCAGCTACTTACCGGGACAAATTCCCGGCTACACCTTC
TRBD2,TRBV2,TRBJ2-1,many,CASSDWREGREQFF,TGTGCCAGCAGTGATTGGCGGGAGGGCCGTGAGCAGTTCTTC
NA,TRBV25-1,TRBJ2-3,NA,CARERLAPRTDTQYF,TGTGCCAGGGAACGACTGGCCCCCCGCACAGATACGCAGTATTTT
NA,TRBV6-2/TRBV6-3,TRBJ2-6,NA,CASRDRPGANVLTF,TGTGCCAGCAGAGACAGGCCTGGGGCCAACGTCCTGACTTTC
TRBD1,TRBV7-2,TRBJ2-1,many,CASSSLPGTKGASSYNEQFF,TGTGCCAGCAGCTCACTACCCGGGACAAAGGGGGCTAGCTCCTACAATGAGCAGTTCTTC
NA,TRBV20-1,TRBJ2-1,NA,CSARGSGDYNEQFF,TGCAGTGCTAGAGGGTCGGGGGATTACAATGAGCAGTTCTTC
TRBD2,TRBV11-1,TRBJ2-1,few,CASSGTSAQPYNEQFF,TGTGCCAGCAGCGGTACTAGCGCTCAACCTTACAATGAGCAGTTCTTC
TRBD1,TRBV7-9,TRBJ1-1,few,CASSFDPTGGTEAFF,TGTGCCAGCAGCTTCGATCCGACAGGGGGCACTGAAGCTTTCTTT
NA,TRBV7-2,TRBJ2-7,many,CASSLAGNYEQYF,TGTGCCAGCAGCTTAGCGGGAAACTACGAGCAGTACTTC
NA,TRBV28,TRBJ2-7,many,CASSSQWGEQYF,TGTGCCAGCAGCTCCCAGTGGGGCGAGCAGTACTTC
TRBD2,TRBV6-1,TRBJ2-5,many,CASSPLAGVQETQYF,TGTGCCAGCAGTCCCCTAGCGGGGGTCCAAGAGACCCAGTACTTC
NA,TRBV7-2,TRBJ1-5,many,CASSYGHGQPQHF,TGTGCCAGCAGCTATGGACACGGTCAGCCCCAGCATTTT
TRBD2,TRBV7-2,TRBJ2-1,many,CASSLTSGSSNEQFF,TGTGCCAGCAGCCTAACTAGCGGGAGTTCAAATGAGCAGTTCTTC